Listed here are 22 T cell receptor beta chains from one sample, sequenced in a study of metastatic and nonmetastatic thyroid tumors. Patients were all untreated before their thyroid surgery. Using MiXCR, TCRdb re-called clones from the PCR reads. The sample shows tens of thousands of clones, roughly 13% of them seen only once. The sequenced material came from blood. These receptors all come from a female donor with papillary thyroid cancer or a benign thyroid nodule (not recorded which). Some clones in this sample may be carry-over from other donors' samples.

This clone has a count of ten or more. The chain couples TRBV6-1 to TRBJ2-3; 14 bases map to TRBD2. The CDR3 has 15 amino acids. Germline V gene lookup returns CDR1 MNHNS and CDR2 SASEGT. V gave up 6 bases and J gave up 5 bases; unmatched junction bases: 4. The CDR3 protein is CASSWTSGRLDTQYF. The CDR3 nucleotides read TGTGCCAGCAGCTGGACTAGCGGGAGGTTAGATACGCAGTATTTT.

There are many counts of this clone. V is TRBV4-3 and J is TRBJ2-5; 12 nucleotides align to TRBD2. There are 21 residues in the CDR3. Germline CDR1 and CDR2: LGHNA and YSLEER. V was clipped by 0 bases and J by 4 bases; unmatched bases: 18. The chain's CDR3 is CASSQDLRTGGLAGHLETQYF. The CDR3 nucleotides read TGCGCCAGCAGCCAAGACCTCAGGACAGGAGGACTAGCGGGACACTTAGAGACCCAGTACTTC.

Note on this clone: A much larger clone lies a single base off, so this may be a read error. The J gene is TRBJ1-1, the V gene TRBV14; 8 bases match TRBD1. There are 15 residues in the CDR3. The germline CDR1 and CDR2 sequences are SGHDN and FVKESK. The CDR3 spells CAISQGRGQEAEAFF. CDR3 DNA sequence: TGTGCCATCAGCCAAGGGAGGGGACAGGAGGCTGAAGCTTTCTTT.

This clone has ten or more counts. This chain uses TRBV20-1 with TRBJ2-2, with 7 bases that match TRBD2. The V and J ends lost 6 bases and 2 bases, in that order; junction bases with no gene match: 6. Germline loops: CDR1 DFQATT, CDR2 SNEGSKA (reference sequence). The CDR3 loop spans 14 amino acids. DNA for the CDR3: TGCAGTGCGTCGGGAGGCCCAAACACCGGGGAGCTGTTTTTT. Protein sequence: CSASGGPNTGELFF.

The table lists this clone with many counts. The chain couples TRBV5-1 to TRBJ2-1; TRBD2 matches at 7 bases. The CDR3 runs 17 residues. The germline CDR1 and CDR2 sequences are SGHRS and YFSETQ. Losses at the gene ends were 4 bases for V and 10 bases for J; bases not matched to a gene: 20. CDR3 protein: CASSLGSADLAASEQFF. Here the CDR3 DNA reads TGCGCCAGCAGCCTAGGGTCTGCAGATCTAGCGGCAAGCGAGCAGTTCTTC. The full variable domain, with the rest looked up from reference TRBV5-1 and TRBJ2-1, is KAGVTQTPRYLIKTRGQQVTLSCSPISGHRSVSWYQQTPGQGLQFLFEYFSETQRNKGNFPGRFSGRQFSNSRSEMNVSTLELGDSALYLCASSLGSADLAASEQFFGPGTRLTVL.

This clone was seen ten or more times. J is TRBJ2-7 and V is TRBV6-2 or TRBV6-3; 8 bases map to TRBD1. After removal of 8 bases from V and 6 bases from J, the junction contained 3 bases not matched to a gene. Germline V lookup: CDR1 MNHEY, CDR2 SVGEGT. This CDR3 contains 11 residues. CDR3: CASGGQGEQYF. The CDR3 coding sequence is TGTGCCAGCGGAGGACAGGGCGAGCAGTACTTC.

This sequence joins TRBV20-1 and TRBJ2-7, with 8 bases aligning to TRBD2. J lost 3 bases, V lost 6 bases, and 4 bases had no gene match. CDR3 size: 12 residues. The germline V gene has CDR1 DFQATT and CDR2 SNEGSKA (reference sequence). As DNA, the CDR3 is TGCAGTGCAACCGGGACTAGCTACGAGCAGTACTTC. Translation gives CSATGTSYEQYF.

This clone was counted at least ten times. The V and J genes are TRBV7-9 and TRBJ1-4, with D hard to call. The CDR3 has 16 residues. The germline CDR1 and CDR2 sequences are SEHNR and FQNEAQ (reference sequence). V lost 1 base, J lost 2 bases, and 11 bases lay in between. The DNA of the CDR3 is TGTGCCAGCAGCTTAGGAACCACTGCGACTAATGAAAAACTGTTTTTT. This gives the protein CASSLGTTATNEKLFF.

As concerns this clone: It may be a read error: a sequence one base away is much more abundant. The rearrangement uses TRBV20-1 and TRBJ2-5; TRBD1 aligns across 8 bases. The CDR3 spans 13 residues. The germline CDR1 and CDR2 sequences are DFQATT and SNEGSKA (reference sequence). CDR3 protein: CSSSRTGQETQYF. The CDR3 bases are TGCAGTTCTAGCCGGACAGGGCAAGAGACCCAGTACTTC.

The genes are TRBV7-8 and TRBJ1-4; no firm D call. The CDR3 consists of 12 residues. Trimming took 5 bases from V and 9 from J, leaving 10 bases between them. CDR1 and CDR2 (germline): SGHVS, FQNEAQ. The DNA of the CDR3 is TGTGCCAGCAGCCCAGGTGAACAAAAACTGTTTTTT. Its protein product is CASSPGEQKLFF. The whole variable domain, filled in from reference TRBV7-8 and TRBJ1-4, reads GAGVSQSPRYKVAKRGQDVALRCDPISGHVSLFWYQQALGQGPEFLTYFQNEAQLDKSGLPSDRFFAERPEGSVSTLKIQRTQQEDSAVYLCASSPGEQKLFFGSGTQLSVL.

Remarks on this clone: Given a much more abundant clone one base away, this may be a read error. The chain is built from TRBV5-6 and TRBJ2-3; D is ambiguous. V dropped 4 bases and J dropped 1 base, with 13 bases sitting between them. Germline CDR1 reads SGHDT; CDR2 reads YYEEEE. This CDR3 region has 15 residues. In DNA form, the CDR3 reads TGTGCCAGCAGCCCACCGAGAATACGCACAGATACGCAGTATTTT. Its translation: CASSPPRIRTDTQYF.

With regard to this clone: A much larger clone differs from this one at a single base, so this may be a read error. The rearrangement links TRBV15 to TRBJ2-7, with no clear D. Between the trimmed V and J ends, which lost 3 bases and 3 bases, there was a span of 6 bases. The CDR3 runs 12 residues. Germline loops: CDR1 LNHNV, CDR2 YYDKDF (reference sequence). CDR3 residues: CATSRDGYEQYF. The DNA for the CDR3 is TGTGCCACCAGCAGGGACGGCTACGAGCAGTACTTC.

This clone was recorded a few times. This may be a read error, as it is one base from a much larger clone. Other DNA sequences in this sample translate to the same CDR3. The chain links TRBV4-3 to TRBJ1-1, with no clear D. The germline CDR1 and CDR2 sequences are LGHNA and YSLEER. The CDR3 has 14 amino acids. V lost 3 bases to trimming and J lost 0 bases, with 8 bases between them. CDR3 coding DNA: TGCGCCAGCAGCCAGGCAGTGATGAACACTGAAGCTTTCTTT. Translating gives CASSQAVMNTEAFF.

This clone has ten or more counts. The same CDR3 can be traced to other DNA sequences in this sample. The chain recombines TRBV19 with TRBJ2-2; a possible D gene is TRBD1 (5 bases). The germline V and J ends were trimmed by 1 base and 0 bases, with 6 bases remaining between them. The CDR3 totals 15 residues. In germline, CDR1 is LNHDA, CDR2 SQIVND (reference sequence). CDR3 protein: CASSIGQSNTGELFF. DNA of the CDR3: TGTGCCAGTAGTATAGGACAGTCGAACACCGGGGAGCTGTTTTTT.

This clone was counted many times. This chain uses TRBV7-8 with TRBJ2-1; D gene unclear. Per the germline V gene, CDR1 is SGHVS and CDR2 is FQNEAQ. The CDR3 is made up of 11 amino acids. Trimming stripped 2 bases from V and 9 bases from J, with 5 bases between. The CDR3 spells CASSLLGEQFF. CDR3 DNA: TGTGCCAGCAGCTTACTTGGTGAGCAGTTCTTC. Filled out from reference TRBV7-8 and TRBJ2-1, the complete variable domain reads GAGVSQSPRYKVAKRGQDVALRCDPISGHVSLFWYQQALGQGPEFLTYFQNEAQLDKSGLPSDRFFAERPEGSVSTLKIQRTQQEDSAVYLCASSLLGEQFFGPGTRLTVL.

This clone was seen repeatedly, ten times or more. The CDR3 spells CASSIVHGYNEQFF. DNA for the CDR3: TGTGCCAGTAGTATTGTACACGGTTACAATGAGCAGTTCTTC. The chain joins TRBV19 to TRBJ2-1, with D hard to call. The V end lost 3 bases, the J end lost 4 bases, and 10 bases lay between the germline ends. Germline V lookup: CDR1 LNHDA, CDR2 SQIVND (reference sequence). This CDR3 region has 14 residues.

The table lists this clone with many counts. The chain couples TRBV9 to TRBJ2-3, with D possibly being TRBD2 (6 bases). Germline CDR1 is SGDLS and CDR2 is YYNGEE. Between the trimmed V and J ends, which lost 0 bases and 2 bases, there was a span of 10 bases. CDR3 length: 15 amino acids. In DNA form, the CDR3 reads TGTGCCAGCAGCGTAGGGGACTTACCCACAGATACGCAGTATTTT. It specifies CASSVGDLPTDTQYF.

This clone came up many times. The CDR3 protein is CASSRTGVGYTF. In DNA form, the CDR3 reads TGTGCCAGCAGCAGGACAGGGGTTGGCTACACCTTC. The chain recombines TRBV7-9 with TRBJ1-2; the match to TRBD1 covers 9 bases. J lost 7 bases, V lost 5 bases, and 2 bases had no gene match. The CDR3 has 12 residues. The germline CDR1 and CDR2 sequences are SEHNR and FQNEAQ (reference sequence).

This clone was detected ten times or more. The gene calls are TRBV5-6 and TRBJ2-2, with D possibly matching TRBD2 (5 bases). The CDR3 extends over 16 amino acids. Trimming removed 1 base at V and 0 bases at J, with 10 bases between. In germline, CDR1 is SGHDT, CDR2 YYEEEE. CDR3 sequence (DNA): TGTGCCAGCAGCTTGCGGGGTTTCGCGAACACCGGGGAGCTGTTTTTT. It yields the protein CASSLRGFANTGELFF.

This clone was seen many times. The CDR3, as DNA: TGCAGCGTTGAGAGGCTCAGTGTAGGTGGCTACACCTTC. This gives the protein CSVERLSVGGYTF. The V and J genes are TRBV29-1 and TRBJ1-2; D call uncertain. Germline V lookup: CDR1 SQVTM, CDR2 ANQGSEA. The CDR3 covers 13 residues. V was trimmed by 3 bases and J by 7 bases, leaving 15 bases between them. Full variable domain (outside the CDR3, taken from reference TRBV29-1 and TRBJ1-2): SAVISQKPSRDICQRGTSLTIQCQVDSQVTMMFWYRQQPGQSLTLIATANQGSEATYESGFVIDKFPISRPNLTFSTLTVSNMSPEDSSIYLCSVERLSVGGYTFGSGTRLTVV.

This clone was seen repeatedly, ten times or more. It may be a read error: a sequence one base away is much more abundant. This chain connects TRBV20-1 to TRBJ2-7; 12 nucleotides match TRBD2. The CDR3 has 15 amino acids. The germline gives CDR1 DFQATT, CDR2 SNEGSKA (reference sequence). Trimming took 6 bases from V and 6 from J; bases not matched to a gene: 12. The CDR3 is CSAAKTSGSSGEQYF. CDR3 in DNA: TGCAGTGCGGCTAAGACTAGCGGGAGTTCGGGCGAGCAGTACTTC.

This clone was detected many times. The chain links TRBV9 to TRBJ2-7; D is possibly TRBD2 (6 bases). Looked up from germline, CDR1 is SGDLS and CDR2 is YYNGEE. This CDR3 comprises 14 residues. Trimming pared 2 bases from V and 3 bases from J, leaving 12 bases between. This CDR3 reads CASSVEGEGYEQYF. The CDR3 region has the DNA TGTGCCAGCAGCGTGGAGGGAGAGGGCTACGAGCAGTACTTC.